The 7 T cell receptor beta chains below all came from one sample that was sequenced in a study of cytomegalovirus exposure and HLA in healthy donors. In the PCR, 60 Vbeta and 13 Jbeta primers were used. The assay was immunoSEQ multiplex PCR, and TCRdb's table has in-frame clones only and misses some. The sample includes about 190,000 clones, 75% to 85% of them seen just once. The sample was PBMCs. The receptor set was obtained from a woman aged 25 to 39 in good health and CMV-seronegative.

Concerning this clone itself: At one of its ends the junction is not consistent with the germline gene, which may arise from a read error. V is TRBV7-9 and J is TRBJ1-4; D perhaps matches TRBD1 (6 bases). The CDR3 is 14 amino acids. Germline V CDR1 and CDR2: SEHNR, FQNEAQ (reference sequence). As DNA, the CDR3 is TGTTCCAGCAGCCCCGGACAGCATAATGAAAAACTGTTTTTT. This translates into CSSSPGQHNEKLFF. The full variable domain, completed using reference TRBV7-9 and TRBJ1-4, is DTGVSQNPRHKITKRGQNVTFRCDPISEHNRLYWYRQTLGQGPEFLTYFQNEAQLEKSRLLSDRFSAERPKGSFSTLEIQRTEQGDSAMYLCSSSPGQHNEKLFFGSGTQLSVL.

V and J are TRBV10-1 and TRBJ2-1; D ambiguous. This CDR3 comprises 16 residues. Per germline, CDR1 WNHNN and CDR2 SYGVQD (reference sequence). V was clipped by 0 bases and J by 0 bases, with 9 bases between them. CDR3 loop: CASSESPDNSYNEQFF. Here the CDR3 DNA reads TGCGCCAGCAGTGAGTCCCCTGACAACTCCTACAATGAGCAGTTCTTC.

The chain combines TRBV9 with TRBJ2-1; 11 positions agree with TRBD2. CDR3 length: 18 amino acids. The germline V gene has CDR1 SGDLS and CDR2 YYNGEE. With V trimmed by 0 bases and J by 7 bases, 12 bases remained unmatched. CDR3 sequence reads: CASSVGGSGRGRGNEQFF. CDR3 nucleotides: TGTGCCAGCAGCGTAGGTGGTAGCGGGAGGGGACGGGGGAATGAGCAGTTCTTC. The whole variable domain, filled in from reference TRBV9 and TRBJ2-1, reads DSGVTQTPKHLITATGQRVTLRCSPRSGDLSVYWYQQSLDQGLQFLIQYYNGEERAKGNILERFSAQQFPDLHSELNLSSLELGDSALYFCASSVGGSGRGRGNEQFFGPGTRLTVL.

The chain is built from TRBV7-9 and TRBJ1-4, with D maybe TRBD1 (6 bases). Trimming stripped 1 base from V and 0 bases from J, with 18 bases between. CDR1 is SEHNR, CDR2 FQNEAQ, per germline (reference sequence). The CDR3 is made up of 19 amino acids. The CDR3 sequence: CASSLGAGGAFSTNEKLFF. DNA for the CDR3: TGTGCCAGCAGCTTAGGCGCGGGGGGCGCGTTCTCAACTAATGAAAAACTGTTTTTT.

The J gene is TRBJ2-3, the V gene TRBV7-9; no firm D call. CDR3 length equals 15 residues. V lost 4 bases and J 0 bases, leaving 11 bases between the germline ends. From germline, CDR1 is SEHNR and CDR2 FQNEAQ (reference sequence). The CDR3 spells CASSSQVLSTDTQYF. The CDR3 coding sequence is TGTGCCAGCAGCTCCCAGGTCCTCAGCACAGATACGCAGTATTTT. Full variable domain (rest looked up from reference TRBV7-9 and TRBJ2-3): DTGVSQNPRHKITKRGQNVTFRCDPISEHNRLYWYRQTLGQGPEFLTYFQNEAQLEKSRLLSDRFSAERPKGSFSTLEIQRTEQGDSAMYLCASSSQVLSTDTQYFGPGTRLTVL.

The chain employs TRBV7-2 and TRBJ1-3; no definite D call. Per germline, CDR1 SGHTA and CDR2 FQGNSA. Trimming left V 0 bases short and J 8 bases short, with 14 bases between. The CDR3 consists of 15 residues. The CDR3 region has the DNA TGTGCCAGCAGCTTAGCCGGGGATGTGGCATACACCATATATTTT. Amino acid sequence: CASSLAGDVAYTIYF.

CDR3 region: CASTIGTGGRGYTF. The CDR3 DNA is TGTGCCAGCACAATTGGGACAGGGGGACGTGGCTACACCTTC. This chain uses TRBV9 with TRBJ1-2; the match to TRBD1 covers 11 bases. The germline CDR1 and CDR2 sequences are SGDLS and YYNGEE. The V segment lost 6 bases and the J segment 7 bases; nucleotides outside the gene matches: 8. The length of the CDR3 is 14 residues.